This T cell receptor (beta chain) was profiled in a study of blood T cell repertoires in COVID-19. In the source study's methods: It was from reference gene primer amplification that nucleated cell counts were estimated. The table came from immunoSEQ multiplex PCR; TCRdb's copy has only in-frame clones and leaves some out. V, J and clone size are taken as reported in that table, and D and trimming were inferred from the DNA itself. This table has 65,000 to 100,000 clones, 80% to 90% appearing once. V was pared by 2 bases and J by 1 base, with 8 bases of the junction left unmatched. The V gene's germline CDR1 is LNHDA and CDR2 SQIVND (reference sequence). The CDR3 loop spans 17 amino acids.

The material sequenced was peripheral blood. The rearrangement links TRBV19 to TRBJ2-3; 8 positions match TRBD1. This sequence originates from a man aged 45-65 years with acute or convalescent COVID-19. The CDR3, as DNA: TGTGCCAGTAGTATAAGGACAGGGTCACGAGGCACAGATACGCAGTATTTT. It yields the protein CASSIRTGSRGTDTQYF.